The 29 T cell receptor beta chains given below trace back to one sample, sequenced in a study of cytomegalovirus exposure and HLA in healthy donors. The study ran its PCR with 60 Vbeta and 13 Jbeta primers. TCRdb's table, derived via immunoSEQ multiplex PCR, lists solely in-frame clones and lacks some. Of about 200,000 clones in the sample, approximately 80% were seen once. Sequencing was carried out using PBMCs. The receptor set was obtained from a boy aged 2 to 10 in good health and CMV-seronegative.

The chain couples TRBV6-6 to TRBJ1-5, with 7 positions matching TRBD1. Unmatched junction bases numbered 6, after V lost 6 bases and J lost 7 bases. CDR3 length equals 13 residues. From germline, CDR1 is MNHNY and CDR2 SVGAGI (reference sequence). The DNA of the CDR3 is TGTGCCAGCAGCTCGGGACAGCCCCAGCCCCAGCATTTT. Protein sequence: CASSSGQPQPQHF.

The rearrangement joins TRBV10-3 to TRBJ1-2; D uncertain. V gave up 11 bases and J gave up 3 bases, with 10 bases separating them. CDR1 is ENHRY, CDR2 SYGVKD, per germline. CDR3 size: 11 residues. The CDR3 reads CASGRDYGYTF. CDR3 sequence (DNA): TGTGCCTCCGGCCGGGACTATGGCTACACCTTC.

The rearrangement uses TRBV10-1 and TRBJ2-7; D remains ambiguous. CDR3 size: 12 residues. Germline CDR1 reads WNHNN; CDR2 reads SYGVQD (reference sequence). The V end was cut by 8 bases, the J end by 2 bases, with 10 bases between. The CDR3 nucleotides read TGCGCCAGCTTGGAGATAGCCTACGAGCAGTACTTC. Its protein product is CASLEIAYEQYF.

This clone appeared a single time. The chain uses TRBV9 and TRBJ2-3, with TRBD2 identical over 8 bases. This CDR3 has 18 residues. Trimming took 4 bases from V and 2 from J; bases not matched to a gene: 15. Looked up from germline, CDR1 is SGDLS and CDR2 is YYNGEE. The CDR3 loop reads CASSLSGTAGVITDTQYF. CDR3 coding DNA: TGTGCCAGCAGCCTAAGTGGAACAGCGGGGGTCATCACAGATACGCAGTATTTT. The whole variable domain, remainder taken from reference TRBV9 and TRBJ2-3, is DSGVTQTPKHLITATGQRVTLRCSPRSGDLSVYWYQQSLDQGLQFLIQYYNGEERAKGNILERFSAQQFPDLHSELNLSSLELGDSALYFCASSLSGTAGVITDTQYFGPGTRLTVL.

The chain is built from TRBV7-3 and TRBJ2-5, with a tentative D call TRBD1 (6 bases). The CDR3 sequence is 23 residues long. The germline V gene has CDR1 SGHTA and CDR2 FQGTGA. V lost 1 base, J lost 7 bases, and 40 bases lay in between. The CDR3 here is CASSLIEDRESASGERRWVTQYF. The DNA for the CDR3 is TGTGCCAGCAGCTTAATTGAGGACCGCGAATCTGCATCAGGGGAACGACGGTGGGTGACCCAGTACTTC.

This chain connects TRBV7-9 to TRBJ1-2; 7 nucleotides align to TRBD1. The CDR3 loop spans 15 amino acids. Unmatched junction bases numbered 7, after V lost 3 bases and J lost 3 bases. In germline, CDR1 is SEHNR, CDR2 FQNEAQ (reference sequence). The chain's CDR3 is CASSFMDRRDYGYTF. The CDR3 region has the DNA TGTGCCAGCAGCTTTATGGACAGGCGGGACTATGGCTACACCTTC.

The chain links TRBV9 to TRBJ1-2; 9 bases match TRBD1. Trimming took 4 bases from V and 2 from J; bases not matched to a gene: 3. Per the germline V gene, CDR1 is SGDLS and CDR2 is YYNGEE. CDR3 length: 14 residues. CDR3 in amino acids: CASSFGQGNYGYTF. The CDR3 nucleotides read TGTGCCAGCAGCTTCGGACAGGGGAACTATGGCTACACCTTC.

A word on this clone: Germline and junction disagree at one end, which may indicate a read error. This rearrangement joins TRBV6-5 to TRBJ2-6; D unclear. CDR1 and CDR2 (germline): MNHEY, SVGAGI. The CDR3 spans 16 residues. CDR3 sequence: CANSYTKQSGANVLTF. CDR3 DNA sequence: TGTGCCAACAGTTACACCAAACAGTCTGGGGCCAACGTCCTGACTTTC.

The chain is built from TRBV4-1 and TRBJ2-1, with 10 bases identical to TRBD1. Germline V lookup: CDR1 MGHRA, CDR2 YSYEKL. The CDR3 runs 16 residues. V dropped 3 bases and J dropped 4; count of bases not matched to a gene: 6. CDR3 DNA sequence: TGCGCCAGCAGCCACCGGGGACAGGGGCCTTACAATGAGCAGTTCTTC. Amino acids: CASSHRGQGPYNEQFF.

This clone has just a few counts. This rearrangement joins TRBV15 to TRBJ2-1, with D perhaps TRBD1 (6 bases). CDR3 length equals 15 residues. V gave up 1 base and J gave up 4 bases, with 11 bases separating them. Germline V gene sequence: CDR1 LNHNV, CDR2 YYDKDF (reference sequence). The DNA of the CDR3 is TGTGCCACCAGCAGAGTCGTGGGACATTACAATGAGCAGTTCTTC. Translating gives CATSRVVGHYNEQFF. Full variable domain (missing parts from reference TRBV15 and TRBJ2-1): DAMVIQNPRYQVTQFGKPVTLSCSQTLNHNVMYWYQQKSSQAPKLLFHYYDKDFNNEADTPDNFQSRRPNTSFCFLDIRSPGLGDTAMYLCATSRVVGHYNEQFFGPGTRLTVL.

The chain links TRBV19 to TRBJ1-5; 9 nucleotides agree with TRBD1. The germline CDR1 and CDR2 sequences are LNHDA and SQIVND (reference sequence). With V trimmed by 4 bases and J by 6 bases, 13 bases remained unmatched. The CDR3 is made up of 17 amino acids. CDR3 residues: CASSRTGEYARRQPQHF. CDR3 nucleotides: TGTGCCAGTAGTAGGACAGGGGAGTACGCCCGGCGTCAGCCCCAGCATTTT.

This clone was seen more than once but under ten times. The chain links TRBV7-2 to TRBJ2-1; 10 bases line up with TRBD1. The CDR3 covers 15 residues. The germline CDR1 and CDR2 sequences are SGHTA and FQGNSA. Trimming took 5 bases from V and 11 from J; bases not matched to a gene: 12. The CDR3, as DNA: TGTGCCAGCAGCCCGCCGGGACAGGGGACAATGAAGCAGTTCTTC. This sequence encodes CASSPPGQGTMKQFF.

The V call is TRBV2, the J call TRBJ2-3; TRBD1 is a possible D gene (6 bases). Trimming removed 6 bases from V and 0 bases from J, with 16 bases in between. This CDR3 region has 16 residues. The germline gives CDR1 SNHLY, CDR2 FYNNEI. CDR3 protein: CASSPWVGASTDTQYF. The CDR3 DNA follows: TGTGCCAGCAGCCCTTGGGTGGGGGCTAGCACAGATACGCAGTATTTT.

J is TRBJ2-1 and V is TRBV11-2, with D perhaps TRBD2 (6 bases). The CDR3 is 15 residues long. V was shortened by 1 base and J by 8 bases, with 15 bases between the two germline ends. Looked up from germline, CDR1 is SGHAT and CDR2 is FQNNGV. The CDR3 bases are TGTGCCAGCAGCTTAGTAACTAGCACCCTCTATGAGCAGTTCTTC. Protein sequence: CASSLVTSTLYEQFF. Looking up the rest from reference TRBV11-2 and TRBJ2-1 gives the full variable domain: EAGVAQSPRYKIIEKRQSVAFWCNPISGHATLYWYQQILGQGPKLLIQFQNNGVVDDSQLPKDRFSAERLKGVDSTLKIQPAKLEDSAVYLCASSLVTSTLYEQFFGPGTRLTVL.

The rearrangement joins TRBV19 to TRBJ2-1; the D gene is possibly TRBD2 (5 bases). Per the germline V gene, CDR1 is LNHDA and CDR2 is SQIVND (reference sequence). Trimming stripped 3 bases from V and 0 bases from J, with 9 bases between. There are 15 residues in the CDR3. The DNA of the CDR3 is TGTGCCAGTAGTATGGAGGAGAGCTCCTACAATGAGCAGTTCTTC. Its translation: CASSMEESSYNEQFF.

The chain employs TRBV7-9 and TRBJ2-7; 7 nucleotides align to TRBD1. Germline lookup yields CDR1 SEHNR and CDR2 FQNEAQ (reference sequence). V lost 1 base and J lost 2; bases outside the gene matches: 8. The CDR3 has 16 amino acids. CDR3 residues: CASSLDPGTVTYEQYF. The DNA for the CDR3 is TGTGCCAGCAGCTTAGATCCCGGGACAGTAACCTACGAGCAGTACTTC.

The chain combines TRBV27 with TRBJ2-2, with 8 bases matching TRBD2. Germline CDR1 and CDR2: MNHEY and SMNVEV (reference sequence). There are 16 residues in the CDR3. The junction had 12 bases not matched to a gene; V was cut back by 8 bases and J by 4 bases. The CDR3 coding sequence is TGTGCCAGCTCAACACTAGCGGAATGGAGCACCGGGGAGCTGTTTTTT. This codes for CASSTLAEWSTGELFF.

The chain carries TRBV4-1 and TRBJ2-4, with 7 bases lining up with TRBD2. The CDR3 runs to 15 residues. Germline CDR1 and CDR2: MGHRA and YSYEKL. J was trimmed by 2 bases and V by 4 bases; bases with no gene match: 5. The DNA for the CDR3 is TGCGCCAGCAGCCCGGGGGGACTAACCAAAAACATTCAGTACTTC. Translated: CASSPGGLTKNIQYF.

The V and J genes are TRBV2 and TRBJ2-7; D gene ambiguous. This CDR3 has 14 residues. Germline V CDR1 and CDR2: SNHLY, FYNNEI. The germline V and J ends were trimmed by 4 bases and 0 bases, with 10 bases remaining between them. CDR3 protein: CASSVEARSYEQYF. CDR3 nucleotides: TGTGCCAGCAGTGTAGAGGCCCGCTCCTACGAGCAGTACTTC.

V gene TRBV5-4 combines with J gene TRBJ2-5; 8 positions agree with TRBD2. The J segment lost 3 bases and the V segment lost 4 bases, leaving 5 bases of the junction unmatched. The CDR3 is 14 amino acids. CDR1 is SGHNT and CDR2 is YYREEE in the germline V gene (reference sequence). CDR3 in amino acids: CASSPRGGEETQYF. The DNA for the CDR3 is TGTGCCAGCAGCCCCCGGGGGGGTGAAGAGACCCAGTACTTC.

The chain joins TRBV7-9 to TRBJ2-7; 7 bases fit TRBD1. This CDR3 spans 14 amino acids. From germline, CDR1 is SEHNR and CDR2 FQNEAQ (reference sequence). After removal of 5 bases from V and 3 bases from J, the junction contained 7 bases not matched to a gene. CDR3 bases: TGTGCCAGCAGCACCCGGGACAGACTCTACGAGCAGTACTTC. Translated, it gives CASSTRDRLYEQYF.

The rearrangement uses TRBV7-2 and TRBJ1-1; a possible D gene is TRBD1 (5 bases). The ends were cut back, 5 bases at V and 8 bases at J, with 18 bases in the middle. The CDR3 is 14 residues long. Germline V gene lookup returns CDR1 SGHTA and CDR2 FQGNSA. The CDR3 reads CASSVRMSRTEAFF. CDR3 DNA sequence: TGTGCCAGCAGCGTACGTATGTCGAGGACAGAAGCTTTCTTT.

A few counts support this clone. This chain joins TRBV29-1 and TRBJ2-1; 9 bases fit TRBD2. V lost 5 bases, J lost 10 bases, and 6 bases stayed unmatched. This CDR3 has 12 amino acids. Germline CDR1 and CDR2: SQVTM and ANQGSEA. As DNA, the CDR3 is TGCAGCGTTATTTTAGCGGGGGAAGAGCAGTTCTTC. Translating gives CSVILAGEEQFF.

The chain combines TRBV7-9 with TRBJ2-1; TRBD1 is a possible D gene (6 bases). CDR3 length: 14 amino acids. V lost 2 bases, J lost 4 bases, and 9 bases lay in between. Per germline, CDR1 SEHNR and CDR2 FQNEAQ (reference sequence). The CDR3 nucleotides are TGTGCCAGCAGCTTAAGACAGGTTTACAATGAGCAGTTCTTC. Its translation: CASSLRQVYNEQFF.

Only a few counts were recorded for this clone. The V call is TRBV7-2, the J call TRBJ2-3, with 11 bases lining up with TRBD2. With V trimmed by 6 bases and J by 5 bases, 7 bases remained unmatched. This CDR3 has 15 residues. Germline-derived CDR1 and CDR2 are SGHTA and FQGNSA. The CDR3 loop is CASSFSGGGGDTQYF. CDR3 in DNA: TGTGCCAGCAGTTTTAGCGGGGGGGGTGGAGATACGCAGTATTTT.

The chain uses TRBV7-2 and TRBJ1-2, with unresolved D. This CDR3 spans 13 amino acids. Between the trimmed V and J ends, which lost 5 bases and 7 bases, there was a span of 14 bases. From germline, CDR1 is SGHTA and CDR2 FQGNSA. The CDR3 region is CASSPRQAFGYTF. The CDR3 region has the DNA TGTGCCAGCAGCCCCCGACAAGCATTTGGCTACACCTTC.

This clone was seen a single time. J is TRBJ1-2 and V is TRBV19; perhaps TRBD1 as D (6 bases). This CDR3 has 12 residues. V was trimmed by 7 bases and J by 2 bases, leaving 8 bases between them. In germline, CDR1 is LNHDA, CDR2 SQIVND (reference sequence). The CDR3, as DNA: TGTGCCAGTAAGCAGGGGAACTATGGCTACACCTTC. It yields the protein CASKQGNYGYTF.

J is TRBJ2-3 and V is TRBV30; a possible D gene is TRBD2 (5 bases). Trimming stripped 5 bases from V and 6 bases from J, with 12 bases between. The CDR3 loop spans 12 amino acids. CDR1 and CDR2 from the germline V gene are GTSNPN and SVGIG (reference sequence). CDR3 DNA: TGTGCCTGGTCTACGGGGAAGGATACGCAGTATTTT. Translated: CAWSTGKDTQYF.

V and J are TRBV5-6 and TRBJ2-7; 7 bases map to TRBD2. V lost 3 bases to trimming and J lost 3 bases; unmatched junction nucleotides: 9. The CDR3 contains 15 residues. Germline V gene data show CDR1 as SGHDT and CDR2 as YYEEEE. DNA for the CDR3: TGTGCCAGCAGCTCCTCGTGGGAGGGGAACTACGAGCAGTACTTC. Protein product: CASSSSWEGNYEQYF.